This T cell receptor delta chain was found in a study of γδ T cells in repeated Plasmodium falciparum infection. General study findings and limits: Vgamma9/Vdelta2+ T cells showed a stable polyclonal repertoire with shared TCRgamma sequences.

The germline V gene has CDR1 TSWWSYY and CDR2 QGS. This CDR3 is built from 17 residues. TCRdb re-analyzed the multiplex PCR reads via CATT. The table has some 51,000 delta-chain clones, about 1.9% seen once; the top ten hold roughly 24%. Bulk repertoires came from Vgamma9/Vdelta2+ or Vdelta2-negative gammadelta T cells flow-sorted from PBMC. This clone was observed at least ten times. Its antigen is undetermined. Given a far larger clone just one base away, this is likely a sequencing read error. Distinct nucleotide sequences in the sample also encode this CDR3. Sequenced sample: gamma-delta T cells from blood. The sequence was obtained from a pool of human donors (malaria-infected and uninfected, not separated). With the J gene uncalled, the V gene is TRDV1; TRDD3 reflects the table's D call only, with no check against the DNA. CDR3 sequence (DNA): TGTGCTCTTGGGGAACTGCTGGGGCCATGGTACACCGATAAACTTATCTTT. It yields the protein CALGELLGPWYTDKLIF.